This T cell receptor (beta chain) originates from a study of identical twins. Study results and limitations: The authors noted that invariant MAIT and iNKT cells could partly confound zero-insertion analyses.

The CDR3 has 13 residues. With 5 bases removed from V and 10 bases from J, the gap between germline ends came to 18 bases. Concerning this clonotype: Its antigen is still unknown.

Using its own MiXCR run on the 5' RACE reads, TCRdb lists one record per CDR3 protein. The sample lists roughly 540,000 distinct CDR3 sequences, approximately 22% seen once, with under 0.95% in the top ten. These records were also assigned to another study, of T cells expressing NK-cell markers. As reported in that work: Leadership of the CD3+CD56-NKG2C+ fraction also belonged to these clonotypes in four donors.

This TCR was sampled from a young woman in good health. The sample comprised CD4+ T cells sorted from blood. This chain joins TRBV12-3 or TRBV12-4 and TRBJ2-7, with D possibly TRBD2 on 7 matching bases. The DNA of the CDR3 is TGTGCCAGCAGTAGGGGGGGTGCAGGGCCTCAGTACTTC. Translating gives CASSRGGAGPQYF.